The rows below give T cell receptor beta chains drawn from one sample of a study of OX40 agonist ivuxolimab in advanced cancers. TCRdb's copy holds only in-frame clones and misses some; the assay was immunoSEQ multiplex PCR. This table has approximately 130,000 clones, just over 90% appearing once. The sample was CD4+ or CD8+ T cells sorted from blood, taken in a trial of the OX40 agonist ivuxolimab. These receptors came from an adult with an advanced solid tumor such as melanoma, head and neck, liver or kidney cancer. Both conserved end residues are part of each CDR3. Each record gives: clone size, D gene, J gene, V gene, CDR3 DNA, CDR3 protein. The D gene is left open where the match is weak. Size tells how often a clone was seen (once, few, many) or the class of an expanded clone, and some rows leave it out.

clone_size: .
d_call: TRBD1
j_call: TRBJ1-6
v_call: TRBV2
cdr3_nt: TGTGCCAGCAGTAGACAGGGGGTGTATGTTTCACCCCTCCACTTT
cdr3_aa: CASSRQGVYVSPLHF

clone_size: .
d_call: .
j_call: TRBJ2-1
v_call: TRBV7-3
cdr3_nt: TGTGCCAGCAGCTCAAAGGGCCCGAGGAGAGGATTTAATGAGCAGTTCTTC
cdr3_aa: CASSSKGPRRGFNEQFF

clone_size: .
d_call: .
j_call: TRBJ1-6
v_call: TRBV28
cdr3_nt: TGTGCCAGCAATACTCTGGGGCCCAATTCACCCCTCCACTTT
cdr3_aa: CASNTLGPNSPLHF

clone_size: .
d_call: .
j_call: TRBJ2-7
v_call: TRBV18
cdr3_nt: TGTGCCAGCTCACCTGCCACAGTTCCAACCTACGAGCAGTACTTC
cdr3_aa: CASSPATVPTYEQYF

clone_size: .
d_call: .
j_call: TRBJ1-4
v_call: TRBV27
cdr3_nt: TGTGCCAGCAGTGAGGACAGTAATGAAAAACTGTTTTTT
cdr3_aa: CASSEDSNEKLFF

clone_size: .
d_call: .
j_call: TRBJ1-1
v_call: TRBV7-9
cdr3_nt: TGTGCCAGCAGCTTAGAAACGATGAACACTGAAGCTTTCTTT
cdr3_aa: CASSLETMNTEAFF

clone_size: .
d_call: .
j_call: TRBJ2-2
v_call: TRBV6-5
cdr3_nt: TGTGCCAGCAGTTACCCCCCAGCCGGGGAGCTGTTTTTT
cdr3_aa: CASSYPPAGELFF

clone_size: .
d_call: TRBD2
j_call: TRBJ2-2
v_call: TRBV11-1
cdr3_nt: TGTGCCAGCACCCCAGAGATTCGGACTAGCGGTACCGGGGAGCTGTTTTTT
cdr3_aa: CASTPEIRTSGTGELFF

clone_size: .
d_call: .
j_call: TRBJ2-2
v_call: TRBV7-3
cdr3_nt: TGTGCCAGCAGCTTAATCCCAGGGGCCGGGGAGCTGTTTTTT
cdr3_aa: CASSLIPGAGELFF

clone_size: .
d_call: .
j_call: TRBJ1-2
v_call: TRBV2
cdr3_nt: TGTGCCGGCCCAGGGAACTATGGCTACACCTTC
cdr3_aa: CAGPGNYGYTF

clone_size: .
d_call: .
j_call: TRBJ1-5
v_call: TRBV21-1
cdr3_nt: TGTGCCAGCAGCAATCGGGACACTTGGACGTATAGCAATCAGCCCCAGCATTTT
cdr3_aa: CASSNRDTWTYSNQPQHF

clone_size: .
d_call: TRBD1
j_call: TRBJ1-2
v_call: TRBV19
cdr3_nt: TGTGCCAGTACTGAGGACAGGTTTGGTTTCTATGGCTACACCTTC
cdr3_aa: CASTEDRFGFYGYTF

clone_size: .
d_call: TRBD1
j_call: TRBJ2-7
v_call: TRBV7-2
cdr3_nt: TGTGCCAGCAGCTTGGGACAGGGGATGTACGAGCAGTACTTC
cdr3_aa: CASSLGQGMYEQYF

clone_size: .
d_call: TRBD2
j_call: TRBJ2-1
v_call: TRBV7-6
cdr3_nt: TGTGCCAGCAGCTCCTCGATTCTAGCGGGAGTATACAATGAGCAGTTCTTC
cdr3_aa: CASSSSILAGVYNEQFF

clone_size: .
d_call: TRBD2
j_call: TRBJ2-1
v_call: TRBV4-1
cdr3_nt: TGCGCCAGCAGCCAGTCTAGCGGGAGCTCCTACAATGAGCAGTTCTTC
cdr3_aa: CASSQSSGSSYNEQFF

clone_size: few
d_call: TRBD1
j_call: TRBJ1-2
v_call: TRBV27
cdr3_nt: TGTGCCAGCGGCACAGGGGGCCATGGCTACACCTTC
cdr3_aa: CASGTGGHGYTF

clone_size: .
d_call: TRBD2
j_call: TRBJ2-5
v_call: TRBV11-2
cdr3_nt: TGTGCCAGCAGCTCGACTAGCGGGAGGAGGTCAGAGACCCAGTACTTC
cdr3_aa: CASSSTSGRRSETQYF

clone_size: .
d_call: .
j_call: TRBJ1-2
v_call: TRBV7-2
cdr3_nt: TGTGCCAGCAGCTTAGCTAACGGGGCCCATGGCTACACCTTC
cdr3_aa: CASSLANGAHGYTF

clone_size: .
d_call: .
j_call: TRBJ1-2
v_call: TRBV5-1
cdr3_nt: TGCGCCAGCAGTCGCAGGGGAGAGTTTAACTATGGCTACACCTTC
cdr3_aa: CASSRRGEFNYGYTF

clone_size: once
d_call: TRBD1
j_call: TRBJ1-5
v_call: TRBV28
cdr3_nt: TGTGCCAGCAGACGGGACAGGGCCCTTAGCAATCAGCCCCAGCATTTT
cdr3_aa: CASRRDRALSNQPQHF

clone_size: .
d_call: TRBD2
j_call: TRBJ2-1
v_call: TRBV5-1
cdr3_nt: TGCGCCAGCAGCTTGGCCCCCCCTAGCGGGCGATACAATGAGCAGTTCTTC
cdr3_aa: CASSLAPPSGRYNEQFF

clone_size: .
d_call: TRBD2
j_call: TRBJ2-7
v_call: TRBV2
cdr3_nt: TGTGCCAGCAGTCCACGACTAGCGGACGAGCAGTACTTC
cdr3_aa: CASSPRLADEQYF

clone_size: .
d_call: .
j_call: TRBJ2-5
v_call: TRBV28
cdr3_nt: TGTGCCAGCAGTTCCCGGACGCCATTCCAAGAGACCCAGTACTTC
cdr3_aa: CASSSRTPFQETQYF

clone_size: .
d_call: .
j_call: TRBJ2-7
v_call: TRBV29-1
cdr3_nt: TGCAGCGTTGAAGGGACTTCCTACGAGCAGTACTTC
cdr3_aa: CSVEGTSYEQYF

clone_size: .
d_call: TRBD1
j_call: TRBJ1-5
v_call: TRBV12-5
cdr3_nt: TGTGCTAGTGGGGGACAGGGGGCGCAGGGCAATCAGCCCCAGCATTTT
cdr3_aa: CASGGQGAQGNQPQHF

clone_size: .
d_call: TRBD1
j_call: TRBJ2-6
v_call: TRBV11-1
cdr3_nt: TGTGCCAGCAGCTTGGGTGGGACAGGGGGCTCTGGGGCCAACGTCCTGACTTTC
cdr3_aa: CASSLGGTGGSGANVLTF

clone_size: .
d_call: TRBD1
j_call: TRBJ1-4
v_call: TRBV18
cdr3_nt: TGTGCCAGCTCACCATCCGGGACAGAGAATGAAAAACTGTTTTTT
cdr3_aa: CASSPSGTENEKLFF

clone_size: .
d_call: .
j_call: TRBJ1-2
v_call: TRBV29-1
cdr3_nt: TGCAGCGTGAAAGGGGTGTCTGGCTATGGCTACACCTTC
cdr3_aa: CSVKGVSGYGYTF

clone_size: .
d_call: .
j_call: TRBJ2-2
v_call: TRBV18
cdr3_nt: TGTGCCAGCTCACCATCGGGCGGGCGCAACACCGGGGAGCTGTTTTTT
cdr3_aa: CASSPSGGRNTGELFF

clone_size: .
d_call: TRBD2
j_call: TRBJ2-1
v_call: TRBV7-2
cdr3_nt: TGTGCCAGCAGCCTCAGCGGGAGCTCCTACAATGAGCAGTTCTTC
cdr3_aa: CASSLSGSSYNEQFF

clone_size: once
d_call: TRBD1
j_call: TRBJ2-1
v_call: TRBV27
cdr3_nt: TGTGCCAGCAGTTTATGGGACAGGGGCTCCTACAATGAGCAGTTCTTC
cdr3_aa: CASSLWDRGSYNEQFF

clone_size: .
d_call: TRBD2
j_call: TRBJ2-3
v_call: TRBV7-2
cdr3_nt: TGTGCCAGCAGCTTCGGACTAGCGGGAGAGGATACGCAGTATTTT
cdr3_aa: CASSFGLAGEDTQYF

clone_size: .
d_call: .
j_call: TRBJ2-2
v_call: TRBV27
cdr3_nt: TGTGCCAGCAATACAGGGTCGGGTACCGGGGAGCTGTTTTTT
cdr3_aa: CASNTGSGTGELFF

clone_size: .
d_call: TRBD1
j_call: TRBJ1-2
v_call: TRBV7-9
cdr3_nt: TGTGCCAGCAGCCCCACAGGGGGAGGAGGTGGCTACACCTTC
cdr3_aa: CASSPTGGGGGYTF

clone_size: once
d_call: .
j_call: TRBJ2-2
v_call: TRBV14
cdr3_nt: TGTGCCAGCAGCCAACCTAGTGTCCGGGGGCAGGGCGGGGAGCTGTTTTTT
cdr3_aa: CASSQPSVRGQGGELFF

clone_size: .
d_call: TRBD1
j_call: TRBJ1-5
v_call: TRBV19
cdr3_nt: TGTGCCAGTAGCATTCAGGGGGCCCAGCCCCAGCATTTT
cdr3_aa: CASSIQGAQPQHF

clone_size: .
d_call: .
j_call: TRBJ1-5
v_call: TRBV2
cdr3_nt: TGTGCCAGCAGTGCGGAGACGGAAAATCAGCCCCAGCATTTT
cdr3_aa: CASSAETENQPQHF

clone_size: .
d_call: TRBD1
j_call: TRBJ2-7
v_call: TRBV19
cdr3_nt: TGTGCCAGTAGTGTACAGGGGGAAAGAAGCTCCTACGAGCAGTACTTC
cdr3_aa: CASSVQGERSSYEQYF

clone_size: .
d_call: .
j_call: TRBJ1-1
v_call: TRBV7-9
cdr3_nt: TGTGCCAGCAGGGGCGCAGGCACTGAAGCTTTCTTT
cdr3_aa: CASRGAGTEAFF

clone_size: .
d_call: TRBD1
j_call: TRBJ2-2
v_call: TRBV13
cdr3_nt: TGTGCCAGCAGCACCCGACAGGGGGCCGGGGAGCTGTTTTTT
cdr3_aa: CASSTRQGAGELFF

clone_size: .
d_call: .
j_call: TRBJ2-2
v_call: TRBV19
cdr3_nt: TGTGCCAGTAAGGAAAGGGGCGCGTGGGCCGGGGAGCTGTTTTTT
cdr3_aa: CASKERGAWAGELFF

clone_size: .
d_call: .
j_call: TRBJ1-2
v_call: TRBV30
cdr3_nt: TGTGCCTGGAGTCGGAAACAGGCGGACGCGTTGGGAGGCTACACCTTC
cdr3_aa: CAWSRKQADALGGYTF

clone_size: .
d_call: TRBD1
j_call: TRBJ2-7
v_call: TRBV5-1
cdr3_nt: TGCGCCAGCAGCTTGGATCCCGGACAGGCCTACGAGCAGTACTTC
cdr3_aa: CASSLDPGQAYEQYF

clone_size: .
d_call: .
j_call: TRBJ2-1
v_call: TRBV5-4
cdr3_nt: TGTGCCAGCAGCTTGGAGGGGGGAAGCTCCTACAATGAGCAGTTCTTC
cdr3_aa: CASSLEGGSSYNEQFF

clone_size: .
d_call: TRBD1
j_call: TRBJ2-7
v_call: TRBV29-1
cdr3_nt: TGCAGCGTTCGACAGGGGGCCTACGAGCAGTACTTC
cdr3_aa: CSVRQGAYEQYF

clone_size: .
d_call: .
j_call: TRBJ2-3
v_call: TRBV11-3
cdr3_nt: TGTGCCAGCAGCTTAGGGGGTAGCGTTGGAGATACGCAGTATTTT
cdr3_aa: CASSLGGSVGDTQYF

clone_size: .
d_call: TRBD1
j_call: TRBJ1-1
v_call: TRBV18
cdr3_nt: TGTGCCAGCATATTAGCGCGACAGGGTATAGCAAGAACTTTCTTT
cdr3_aa: CASILARQGIARTFF

clone_size: .
d_call: TRBD1
j_call: TRBJ2-6
v_call: TRBV28
cdr3_nt: TGTGCCAGCAGTTCCCCCGACAGGGGCAAGGAGGCTGGGGCCAACGTCCTGACTTTC
cdr3_aa: CASSSPDRGKEAGANVLTF

clone_size: .
d_call: .
j_call: TRBJ2-1
v_call: TRBV7-9
cdr3_nt: TGTGCCAGCAGCTTAGGGTCGTACAATGAGCAGTTCTTC
cdr3_aa: CASSLGSYNEQFF

clone_size: .
d_call: TRBD1
j_call: TRBJ2-7
v_call: TRBV27
cdr3_nt: TGTGCCAGCAGTAGAACAGGGGGTTACTCCTACGAGCAGTACTTC
cdr3_aa: CASSRTGGYSYEQYF

clone_size: once
d_call: .
j_call: TRBJ2-1
v_call: TRBV10-3
cdr3_nt: TGTGCCATCAGTGTGGCCGATGAGCAGTTCTTC
cdr3_aa: CAISVADEQFF

clone_size: once
d_call: TRBD2
j_call: TRBJ2-5
v_call: TRBV28
cdr3_nt: TGTGCCAGCAGTTCCGGGACTAGCTTAGAAGAGACCCAGTACTTC
cdr3_aa: CASSSGTSLEETQYF

clone_size: .
d_call: TRBD1
j_call: TRBJ1-1
v_call: TRBV4-2
cdr3_nt: TGTGCCAGCAGCCAAGATGAGGACAGGGTGGCTGAAGCTTTCTTT
cdr3_aa: CASSQDEDRVAEAFF

clone_size: .
d_call: .
j_call: TRBJ1-1
v_call: TRBV6-6
cdr3_nt: TGTGCCAGCAGCTCCGTCGGGATTGAAGCTTTCTTT
cdr3_aa: CASSSVGIEAFF

clone_size: .
d_call: TRBD2
j_call: TRBJ2-1
v_call: TRBV14
cdr3_nt: TGTGCCAGCAGCCAAAAGAGCGGGAGGTACTACAATGAGCAGTTCTTC
cdr3_aa: CASSQKSGRYYNEQFF

clone_size: .
d_call: .
j_call: TRBJ1-1
v_call: TRBV7-9
cdr3_nt: TGTGCCAGCAGCTTAATACAGGAAGAAGCTTTCTTT
cdr3_aa: CASSLIQEEAFF